This TCR beta chain derives from a study of cytomegalovirus exposure and HLA in healthy donors. This CDR3 is built from 14 residues. Germline CDR1 and CDR2: MGHRA and YSYEKL. V was clipped by 4 bases and J by 6 bases, with 13 bases between them. With 60 Vbeta and 13 Jbeta primers, the PCR was carried out. Here immunoSEQ multiplex PCR was the method, and the copy in TCRdb shows in-frame clones only, minus some. The data contain 95,000 to 150,000 clones, about three quarters of them seen just once; the ten biggest clones take up about 2.5%. Note on this clone: Its target is unknown.

The study, taken as a whole, reports: Fewer N-insertions than the roughly 600-donor mean were reportedly shown by an Asian-associated ancestry cluster in a later analysis. Cytomegalovirus association was assigned to approximately 160 TCR beta chains.

This chain uses TRBV4-1 with TRBJ2-1; D perhaps matches TRBD1 (6 bases). The specimen sequenced was PBMCs. This receptor was identified in a middle-aged woman in good health and CMV-seropositive. CDR3 in DNA: TGCGCCAGCAGCCTACGACAGGTCCTCAATGAGCAGTTCTTC. This gives the protein CASSLRQVLNEQFF.